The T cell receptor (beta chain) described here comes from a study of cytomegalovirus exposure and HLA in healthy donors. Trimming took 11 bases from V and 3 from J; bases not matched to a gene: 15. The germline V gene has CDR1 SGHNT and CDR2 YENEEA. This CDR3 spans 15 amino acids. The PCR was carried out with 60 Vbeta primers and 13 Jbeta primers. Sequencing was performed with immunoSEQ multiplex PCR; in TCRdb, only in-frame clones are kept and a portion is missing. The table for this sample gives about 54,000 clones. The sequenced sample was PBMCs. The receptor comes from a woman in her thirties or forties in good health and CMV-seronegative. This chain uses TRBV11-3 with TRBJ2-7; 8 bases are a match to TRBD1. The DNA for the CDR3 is TGTGCCCGACCTCGCAGGGGGCGAAAGGGCTACGAGCAGTACTTC. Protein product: CARPRRGRKGYEQYF.